Each of the 21 T cell receptor beta chains below was sequenced from the same sample in a study of T cell responses to AZD1222 COVID-19 vaccine. Assay used: immunoSEQ multiplex PCR; TCRdb lists only in-frame clones, some missing. Altogether around 220,000 clones are present, roughly 94% being singletons, with the ten largest covering roughly 1.8%. Sequences were derived from peripheral blood, sampled 28 days after the second dose of the MenACWY control vaccine. Receptors originate from an adult who received the MenACWY meningococcal vaccine as a control.

The CDR3 loop reads CASTRDRGSEQYF. CDR3 coding DNA: TGTGCCAGCACCCGGGACAGGGGGTCTGAGCAGTACTTC. The chain combines TRBV7-8 with TRBJ2-7, with TRBD1 matching 11 bases. This CDR3 is built from 13 residues. J lost 7 bases, V lost 7 bases, and 6 bases had no gene match. In germline, CDR1 is SGHVS, CDR2 FQNEAQ. Full variable domain (outside the CDR3, taken from reference TRBV7-8 and TRBJ2-7): GAGVSQSPRYKVAKRGQDVALRCDPISGHVSLFWYQQALGQGPEFLTYFQNEAQLDKSGLPSDRFFAERPEGSVSTLKIQRTQQEDSAVYLCASTRDRGSEQYFGPGTRLTVT.

The chain carries TRBV9 and TRBJ2-1, with TRBD2 identical over 10 bases. This CDR3 spans 15 amino acids. Germline V gene lookup returns CDR1 SGDLS and CDR2 YYNGEE. V was pared by 2 bases and J by 3 bases, with 2 bases of the junction left unmatched. In DNA form, the CDR3 reads TGTGCCAGCAGCGTTACTAGCGGGATCTACAATGAGCAGTTCTTC. It yields the protein CASSVTSGIYNEQFF.

The V call is TRBV27, the J call TRBJ2-3; D remains unclear. CDR1 is MNHEY, CDR2 SMNVEV, per germline (reference sequence). V shed 5 bases and J shed 4 bases, with 16 bases lying between them. This CDR3 is built from 15 residues. The CDR3 DNA is TGTGCCAGCAGTATAGTCTCCCTCGGCGCAGATACGCAGTATTTT. Translated, it gives CASSIVSLGADTQYF.

This chain connects TRBV27 to TRBJ1-1, with no clear D. V was trimmed by 5 bases and J by 3 bases, leaving 16 bases between them. Germline V gene sequence: CDR1 MNHEY, CDR2 SMNVEV (reference sequence). The CDR3 is 15 amino acids. The CDR3 spells CASSARPVRYTEAFF. The CDR3 coding sequence is TGTGCCAGCAGTGCACGGCCCGTGAGGTACACTGAAGCTTTCTTT.

This chain joins TRBV19 and TRBJ2-1; 10 bases are shared with TRBD2. Trimming cost V 5 bases and J 0 bases; bases outside gene matches: 10. The CDR3 consists of 18 residues. Germline V gene data show CDR1 as LNHDA and CDR2 as SQIVND (reference sequence). CDR3 in DNA: TGTGCCAGTAGTCGTAAAGCGGGAGGGCCCCGCTCCTACAATGAGCAGTTCTTC. Translating gives CASSRKAGGPRSYNEQFF.

The chain employs TRBV10-3 and TRBJ2-7; 9 bases align to TRBD1. Germline lookup yields CDR1 ENHRY and CDR2 SYGVKD. V gave up 6 bases and J gave up 1 base; unmatched junction bases: 4. This CDR3 region has 14 residues. The chain's CDR3 is CAIRRTGVSYEQYF. Here the CDR3 DNA reads TGTGCCATCAGAAGGACAGGGGTATCCTACGAGCAGTACTTC.

This chain joins TRBV30 and TRBJ2-5; the D call may be TRBD1 or TRBD2 (5 bases each). Trimming left V 7 bases short and J 5 bases short, with 14 bases between. The CDR3 is 12 amino acids. In germline, CDR1 is GTSNPN, CDR2 SVGIG (reference sequence). This CDR3 is CAYRDQGETQYF. In DNA, the CDR3 is TGTGCCTACCGGGACCAGGGTGAGACCCAGTACTTC.

This sequence joins TRBV3-1 (or the pseudogene TRBV3-2) and TRBJ1-4, with D perhaps TRBD1 (5 bases). V was cut by 4 bases and J by 4 bases, with 16 bases left in between. From germline, CDR1 is LGHDT and CDR2 YNNKEL (reference sequence). The CDR3 extends over 16 amino acids. This CDR3 is CASSPGTGVFNEKLFF. CDR3 sequence (DNA): TGTGCCAGCAGCCCGGGGACGGGAGTATTTAATGAAAAACTGTTTTTT.

V and J are TRBV7-6 and TRBJ2-2, with 13 bases matching TRBD2. CDR3 length: 18 amino acids. Germline V gene lookup returns CDR1 SGHVS and CDR2 FNYEAQ. V was pared by 2 bases and J by 4 bases, with 7 bases of the junction left unmatched. The CDR3 spells CASSLLLAGGPGTGELFF. CDR3 nucleotide sequence: TGTGCCAGCAGCTTACTACTAGCGGGAGGGCCGGGCACCGGGGAGCTGTTTTTT.

The genes are TRBV6-2 or TRBV6-3 and TRBJ2-1, with D uncertain. Germline CDR1 is MNHEY and CDR2 is SVGEGT. The CDR3 runs 15 residues. V was clipped by 5 bases and J by 0 bases, with 11 bases between them. The CDR3 sequence is CASSPPGLSYNEQFF. CDR3 DNA: TGTGCCAGCAGTCCGCCGGGCCTCTCCTACAATGAGCAGTTCTTC.

V gene TRBV12-5 combines with J gene TRBJ1-1, with TRBD1 matching over 8 bases. Germline V CDR1 and CDR2: LGHNT, FRNRAP. Losses at the gene ends were 5 bases for V and 7 bases for J; bases not matched to a gene: 6. CDR3 size: 13 residues. The CDR3, as DNA: TGTGCTAGTGGTCCCCCGGACAGGGATGAAGCTTTCTTT. Protein product: CASGPPDRDEAFF.

This clone was picked up one time. Other DNA sequences of this sample code for an identical CDR3. V and J are TRBV5-1 and TRBJ2-6; the D is unclear. Trimming stripped 0 bases from V and 1 base from J, with 5 bases between. CDR1 is SGHRS and CDR2 is YFSETQ in the germline V gene. The CDR3 has 15 residues. The CDR3 region has the DNA TGCGCCAGCAGCTTGGGCGCTTCTGGGGCCAACGTCCTGACTTTC. It yields the protein CASSLGASGANVLTF.

Only a few counts were recorded for this clone. The chain has TRBV19 and TRBJ1-5, with 8 bases fitting TRBD1. V gave up 5 bases and J gave up 7 bases; unmatched junction bases: 10. This CDR3 has 15 amino acids. The germline CDR1 and CDR2 sequences are LNHDA and SQIVND (reference sequence). CDR3 sequence: CASSPNPGGWQPQHF. In DNA, the CDR3 is TGTGCCAGTAGTCCCAACCCAGGGGGCTGGCAGCCCCAGCATTTT.

V usage is TRBV27 and J usage is TRBJ1-3; TRBD1 is a possible D gene (5 bases). Trimming took 2 bases from V and 0 from J, leaving 11 bases between them. Germline V CDR1 and CDR2: MNHEY, SMNVEV (reference sequence). CDR3 length equals 16 residues. CDR3 nucleotides: TGTGCCAGCAGTTTAAATCGGGGGTACTCTGGAAACACCATATATTTT. Encoded protein: CASSLNRGYSGNTIYF.

This clone was observed a single time. The chain joins TRBV27 to TRBJ1-6; the D is unclear. The CDR3 totals 15 residues. Germline V gene lookup returns CDR1 MNHEY and CDR2 SMNVEV (reference sequence). V lost 7 bases to trimming and J lost 0 bases, with 10 bases between them. CDR3 sequence: CASTSPSSYNSPLHF. The CDR3 DNA follows: TGTGCCAGCACCTCGCCTAGCTCCTATAATTCACCCCTCCACTTT.

The chain uses TRBV5-1 and TRBJ2-1; D call uncertain. CDR1 is SGHRS, CDR2 YFSETQ, per germline. This CDR3 is built from 15 residues. Trimming left V 0 bases short and J 0 bases short, with 7 bases between. The CDR3 is CASSLAPVSYNEQFF. Here the CDR3 DNA reads TGCGCCAGCAGCTTGGCGCCCGTCTCCTACAATGAGCAGTTCTTC.

V gene TRBV4-2 combines with J gene TRBJ2-3; 12 bases match TRBD2. CDR3 length: 15 residues. CDR1 and CDR2 from the germline V gene are LGHNA and YNFKEQ. Trimming cost V 4 bases and J 6 bases; bases outside gene matches: 5. The chain's CDR3 is CASSPRLAGADTQYF. CDR3 DNA sequence: TGTGCCAGCAGCCCTCGACTAGCGGGGGCCGATACGCAGTATTTT.

This clone was seen only once. V and J are TRBV14 and TRBJ2-7; 9 nucleotides match TRBD2. CDR3 length: 17 amino acids. With V trimmed by 2 bases and J by 2 bases, 10 bases remained unmatched. CDR1 is SGHDN and CDR2 is FVKESK in the germline V gene. This chain's CDR3 is CASSQSDEGLAAYEQYF. In DNA, the CDR3 is TGTGCCAGCAGCCAAAGTGATGAGGGACTAGCAGCCTACGAGCAGTACTTC.

This chain joins TRBV7-2 and TRBJ1-6, with D uncertain. From germline, CDR1 is SGHTA and CDR2 FQGNSA. This CDR3 contains 15 residues. Trimming removed 0 bases at V and 7 bases at J, with 10 bases between. In nucleotides, the CDR3 is TGTGCCAGCAGCTTAGCGGCTGGAGGCAATTCACCCCTCCACTTT. Translating gives CASSLAAGGNSPLHF.

A single count supports this clone. This chain links TRBV4-1 with TRBJ1-3, with 7 positions matching TRBD1. Germline V gene sequence: CDR1 MGHRA, CDR2 YSYEKL. The CDR3 has 15 residues. Trimming removed 5 bases from V and 1 base from J; junction bases left unmatched: 5. The DNA of the CDR3 is TGCGCCAGCAGCGCCCCGGGACAGTCTGGAAACACCATATATTTT. Translating it yields CASSAPGQSGNTIYF.

This sequence joins TRBV5-6 and TRBJ2-7, with a tentative D call TRBD1 (6 bases). V was clipped by 2 bases and J by 5 bases, with 11 bases between them. Germline values: CDR1 SGHDT, CDR2 YYEEEE. The CDR3 has 13 residues. CDR3 DNA: TGTGCCAGCAGCTTACGCCAGGGGAACGAGCAGTACTTC. It is translated as CASSLRQGNEQYF. The whole variable domain, remainder taken from reference TRBV5-6 and TRBJ2-7, is DAGVTQSPTHLIKTRGQQVTLRCSPKSGHDTVSWYQQALGQGPQFIFQYYEEEERQRGNFPDRFSGHQFPNYSSELNVNALLLGDSALYLCASSLRQGNEQYFGPGTRLTVT.